The 28 T cell receptor beta chains below come from one sample, sequenced in a study of blood T cell repertoires in COVID-19. Produced via immunoSEQ multiplex PCR; TCRdb's table is partial and in-frame only. The table lists about 150,000 clones, approximately 85% of them singletons. Sequencing used peripheral blood. The source is an older woman with COVID-19, enrolled during active disease.

This chain connects TRBV6-2 or TRBV6-3 to TRBJ2-1; D remains ambiguous. The CDR3 sequence is 14 residues long. The V end was cut by 2 bases, the J end by 6 bases, with 11 bases between. Germline V CDR1 and CDR2: MNHEY, SVGEGT. The DNA of the CDR3 is TGTGCCAGCAGTTACCCTAACGTTTTCAATGAGCAGTTCTTC. It translates to CASSYPNVFNEQFF.

The CDR3 loop is CASSPTPGQETQYF. CDR3 nucleotide sequence: TGCGCCAGCAGCCCAACACCAGGCCAAGAGACCCAGTACTTC. The chain has TRBV5-1 and TRBJ2-5; D uncertain. V was shortened by 4 bases and J by 1 base, with 11 bases between the two germline ends. CDR3 length: 14 amino acids. The V gene's germline CDR1 is SGHRS and CDR2 YFSETQ. Full variable domain (missing parts from reference TRBV5-1 and TRBJ2-5): KAGVTQTPRYLIKTRGQQVTLSCSPISGHRSVSWYQQTPGQGLQFLFEYFSETQRNKGNFPGRFSGRQFSNSRSEMNVSTLELGDSALYLCASSPTPGQETQYFGPGTRLLVL.

The genes are TRBV3-1 (or the pseudogene TRBV3-2) and TRBJ1-2; a weak D match, TRBD1 (6 bases). From germline, CDR1 is LGHDT and CDR2 YNNKEL (reference sequence). The CDR3 loop spans 13 amino acids. The V gene lost 5 bases and the J gene lost 7 bases, with 14 bases spanning the gap. CDR3 DNA sequence: TGTGCCAGCAGCGAAAGGGACATGGGTGGCTACACCTTC. The encoded protein is CASSERDMGGYTF.

This clone was detected only once. The chain recombines TRBV6-1 with TRBJ1-3, with D uncertain. The CDR3 sequence is 15 residues long. V was shortened by 3 bases and J by 0 bases, with 9 bases between the two germline ends. Germline lookup yields CDR1 MNHNS and CDR2 SASEGT. The CDR3 DNA reads TGTGCCAGCAGTGACCCTTATTACTCTGGAAACACCATATATTTT. This codes for CASSDPYYSGNTIYF.

The chain uses TRBV10-3 and TRBJ1-2; D perhaps matches TRBD1 (6 bases). The CDR3 runs 14 residues. V was cut by 2 bases and J by 4 bases, with 11 bases left in between. From germline, CDR1 is ENHRY and CDR2 SYGVKD. The CDR3 sequence: CAISERQAVYGYTF. DNA of the CDR3: TGTGCCATCAGTGAGCGACAGGCTGTCTATGGCTACACCTTC.

The chain recombines TRBV5-6 with TRBJ1-2; D may be TRBD1 (6 bases). The CDR3 runs 16 residues. Germline CDR1 SGHDT, CDR2 YYEEEE. Deletions cut 3 bases from V and 4 bases from J, with 19 bases between. As DNA, the CDR3 is TGTGCCAGCAGCTATCCTCGGGTAACAGGGCGCTATGGCTACACCTTC. Encoded protein: CASSYPRVTGRYGYTF. Full variable domain (outside the CDR3, taken from reference TRBV5-6 and TRBJ1-2): DAGVTQSPTHLIKTRGQQVTLRCSPKSGHDTVSWYQQALGQGPQFIFQYYEEEERQRGNFPDRFSGHQFPNYSSELNVNALLLGDSALYLCASSYPRVTGRYGYTFGSGTRLTVV.

DNA of the CDR3: TGTGCCAGTAAGGACAGGGTGGGGGAGACCCAGTACTTC. It yields the protein CASKDRVGETQYF. This chain links TRBV19 with TRBJ2-5, with TRBD1 matching over 8 bases. The length of the CDR3 is 13 residues. The V gene end was trimmed by 7 bases and the J gene end by 5 bases; junction bases not matched to a gene: 6. The germline gives CDR1 LNHDA, CDR2 SQIVND (reference sequence). Filled out from reference TRBV19 and TRBJ2-5, the complete variable domain reads DGGITQSPKYLFRKEGQNVTLSCEQNLNHDAMYWYRQDPGQGLRLIYYSQIVNDFQKGDIAEGYSVSREKKESFPLTVTSAQKNPTAFYLCASKDRVGETQYFGPGTRLLVL.

The rearrangement uses TRBV28 and TRBJ1-2; D not resolved. Germline CDR1 and CDR2: MDHEN and SYDVKM. This CDR3 contains 13 residues. Trimming removed 3 bases from V and 1 base from J, with 6 bases in between. The CDR3 is CASSFLGNYGYTF. The CDR3 bases are TGTGCCAGCAGTTTTCTCGGTAACTATGGCTACACCTTC.

The chain carries TRBV5-1 and TRBJ2-1; no firm D call. CDR1 is SGHRS, CDR2 YFSETQ, per germline. V shed 0 bases and J shed 6 bases, with 4 bases lying between them. CDR3 size: 12 residues. DNA for the CDR3: TGCGCCAGCAGCTTGGTCAGCAATGAGCAGTTCTTC. As protein: CASSLVSNEQFF. The variable domain in full, with the rest retrieved from reference TRBV5-1 and TRBJ2-1, is KAGVTQTPRYLIKTRGQQVTLSCSPISGHRSVSWYQQTPGQGLQFLFEYFSETQRNKGNFPGRFSGRQFSNSRSEMNVSTLELGDSALYLCASSLVSNEQFFGPGTRLTVL.

The rearrangement joins TRBV10-3 to TRBJ1-1; possibly TRBD1 for D (5 bases). V lost 0 bases, J lost 6 bases, and 11 bases lay in between. The CDR3 runs 14 residues. Germline values: CDR1 ENHRY, CDR2 SYGVKD. CDR3 sequence (DNA): TGTGCCATCAGTGAGTCGCTGGGGGAGGCTGAAGCTTTCTTT. This translates into CAISESLGEAEAFF.

J is TRBJ1-5 and V is TRBV6-1; D gene unclear. The CDR3 consists of 15 residues. The V end lost 2 bases, the J end lost 3 bases, and 11 bases lay between the germline ends. The germline V gene has CDR1 MNHNS and CDR2 SASEGT. The DNA of the CDR3 is TGTGCCAGCAGTGAAATTCTCCGGGTCAATCAGCCCCAGCATTTT. Residues: CASSEILRVNQPQHF.

CDR3 coding DNA: TGCAGCGTCAGAACCGGGACAGGGGGCGCGTACGAGCAGTACTTC. Translating gives CSVRTGTGGAYEQYF. The rearrangement joins TRBV29-1 to TRBJ2-7, with 12 bases lining up with TRBD1. With V trimmed by 6 bases and J by 4 bases, 10 bases remained unmatched. Germline CDR1 reads SQVTM; CDR2 reads ANQGSEA. This CDR3 has 15 residues.

This rearrangement joins TRBV9 to TRBJ1-3, with TRBD1 as a possible D gene (6 bases). Per the germline V gene, CDR1 is SGDLS and CDR2 is YYNGEE. This CDR3 contains 12 residues. Trimming took 3 bases from V and 10 from J, leaving 11 bases between them. DNA for the CDR3: TGTGCCAGCAGCGCGGAACAGGGAACCATATATTTT. This gives the protein CASSAEQGTIYF.

This clone has a single count. The chain is built from TRBV3-1 (or the pseudogene TRBV3-2) and TRBJ1-1, with D hard to call. This CDR3 comprises 13 residues. V was shortened by 1 base and J by 5 bases, with 8 bases between the two germline ends. Germline V CDR1 and CDR2: LGHDT, YNNKEL (reference sequence). The CDR3 protein is CASSQGGVTEAFF. In nucleotides, the CDR3 is TGTGCCAGCAGCCAAGGGGGAGTAACTGAAGCTTTCTTT.

The J gene is TRBJ1-1, the V gene TRBV6-5; weak D call: TRBD1 (6 bases). Germline CDR1 MNHEY, CDR2 SVGAGI. This CDR3 has 13 amino acids. V shed 5 bases and J shed 3 bases, with 10 bases lying between them. The CDR3 reads CASSTGHYTEAFF. The CDR3 DNA is TGTGCCAGCAGTACAGGGCATTACACTGAAGCTTTCTTT.

As regards this clone: This same CDR3 is encoded by further DNA sequences in the sample. The chain couples TRBV6-5 to TRBJ1-1; TRBD1 matches 9 bases. V trimming: 1 base; J trimming: 3 bases; junction bases outside the gene matches: 3. The CDR3 has 15 amino acids. The germline V gene has CDR1 MNHEY and CDR2 SVGAGI. As DNA, the CDR3 is TGTGCCAGCAGTTACTTGACAGGGGGGGACACTGAAGCTTTCTTT. It is translated as CASSYLTGGDTEAFF.

The rearrangement uses TRBV11-2 and TRBJ1-4; D might be TRBD1 (6 bases). V was shortened by 6 bases and J by 2 bases, with 19 bases between the two germline ends. Per germline, CDR1 SGHAT and CDR2 FQNNGV. This CDR3 region has 17 residues. CDR3: CASSYKVQGRTNEKLFF. In DNA, the CDR3 is TGTGCCAGCAGTTATAAGGTACAGGGAAGGACTAATGAAAAACTGTTTTTT.

The CDR3 bases are TGCGCCAGCTCCCGGGACAGTTCGGCCTATGGCTACACCTTC. As protein: CASSRDSSAYGYTF. The chain is built from TRBV10-1 and TRBJ1-2; TRBD1 matches 7 bases. CDR3 size: 14 residues. Losses at the gene ends were 8 bases for V and 4 bases for J; bases not matched to a gene: 10. CDR1 is WNHNN and CDR2 is SYGVQD in the germline V gene (reference sequence).

This chain uses TRBV3-1 (or the pseudogene TRBV3-2) with TRBJ1-1; weak D call: TRBD1 (6 bases). CDR1 is LGHDT and CDR2 is YNNKEL in the germline V gene (reference sequence). V lost 0 bases and J lost 2, with 25 bases in between. CDR3 length: 20 residues. The CDR3 DNA sequence: TGTGCCAGCAGCCAAGATGGGGGACCCGGCCGGGTAGGGGGAAACACTGAAGCTTTCTTT. Protein product: CASSQDGGPGRVGGNTEAFF.

The chain couples TRBV14 to TRBJ2-7, with 7 bases lining up with TRBD1. The CDR3 covers 11 residues. V gave up 4 bases and J gave up 9 bases; unmatched junction bases: 3. The germline gives CDR1 SGHDN, CDR2 FVKESK. The CDR3 here is CASSPGGVQYF. The CDR3 DNA is TGTGCCAGCAGCCCAGGGGGAGTGCAGTACTTC.

The chain couples TRBV9 to TRBJ2-3; 8 bases agree with TRBD2. V trimming: 2 bases; J trimming: 7 bases; junction bases outside the gene matches: 12. Germline CDR1 SGDLS, CDR2 YYNGEE. CDR3 length equals 16 residues. The CDR3 nucleotides read TGTGCCAGCAGCGTCCTCGCGGGGGGTGCAGGTTATACGCAGTATTTT. Amino acid sequence: CASSVLAGGAGYTQYF.

In this sample, this clone turned up once. V is TRBV5-1 and J is TRBJ1-1; 9 bases map to TRBD1. The CDR3 has 15 residues. CDR1 is SGHRS, CDR2 YFSETQ, per germline. V gave up 4 bases and J gave up 5 bases; unmatched junction bases: 9. CDR3 DNA: TGCGCCAGCAGCGTCTTACAGGGGGCGGATACTGAAGCTTTCTTT. Its protein product is CASSVLQGADTEAFF.

This chain uses TRBV2 with TRBJ2-7, with 8 bases fitting TRBD2. With 7 bases clipped from V and 8 bases from J, the junction kept 4 bases outside the gene matches. Germline values: CDR1 SNHLY, CDR2 FYNNEI. The CDR3 spans 11 residues. The CDR3 is CASIGGGKQYF. For the CDR3, the DNA is TGTGCCAGCATCGGCGGGGGGAAGCAGTACTTC.

The rearrangement joins TRBV29-1 to TRBJ1-1; a possible D gene is TRBD1 (5 bases). Germline V gives CDR1 SQVTM, CDR2 ANQGSEA. The CDR3 contains 15 residues. V gave up 2 bases and J gave up 11 bases, with 24 bases separating them. The CDR3 DNA reads as TGCAGCGTTGAATCTTTGAGGCAGGGATCCTTAGGCGCTTTCTTT. Amino acids: CSVESLRQGSLGAFF.

The chain couples TRBV28 to TRBJ2-5; D might be TRBD2 (5 bases). CDR1 is MDHEN and CDR2 is SYDVKM in the germline V gene. V lost 6 bases, J lost 5 bases, and 16 bases lay in between. The length of the CDR3 is 14 residues. CDR3 bases: TGTGCCAGCAGCTCGCGCGGGCCGCGGGAGACCCAGTACTTC. It is translated as CASSSRGPRETQYF. Full variable domain (rest looked up from reference TRBV28 and TRBJ2-5): DVKVTQSSRYLVKRTGEKVFLECVQDMDHENMFWYRQDPGLGLRLIYFSYDVKMKEKGDIPEGYSVSREKKERFSLILESASTNQTSMYLCASSSRGPRETQYFGPGTRLLVL.

The chain uses TRBV11-2 and TRBJ1-4, with D unclear. Looked up from germline, CDR1 is SGHAT and CDR2 is FQNNGV. The CDR3 loop spans 16 amino acids. The ends were cut back, 0 bases at V and 4 bases at J, with 12 bases in the middle. The CDR3 here is CASSLDRHLLNEKLFF. The DNA of the CDR3 is TGTGCCAGCAGCTTAGATCGACACTTACTTAATGAAAAACTGTTTTTT.

V usage is TRBV10-1 and J usage is TRBJ2-3, with 7 bases aligning to TRBD2. The CDR3 is 14 amino acids. CDR1 is WNHNN and CDR2 is SYGVQD in the germline V gene (reference sequence). V lost 5 bases and J lost 1; bases outside the gene matches: 3. CDR3 nucleotide sequence: TGCGCCAGCAGTAGCGGGGAAGGCACAGATACGCAGTATTTT. Translating gives CASSSGEGTDTQYF.

The V gene is TRBV5-4, the J gene TRBJ2-2; TRBD1 aligns across 10 bases. This CDR3 comprises 15 residues. The trim removed 4 bases at V and 2 bases at J, leaving 2 bases unmatched. Looked up from germline, CDR1 is SGHNT and CDR2 is YYREEE (reference sequence). The CDR3 DNA follows: TGTGCCAGCAGCGGGACAGGGGCAAACACCGGGGAGCTGTTTTTT. Translated: CASSGTGANTGELFF.